The rows below give T cell receptor beta chains drawn from one sample of a study of cytomegalovirus exposure and HLA in healthy donors. Data came from immunoSEQ multiplex PCR; TCRdb stores just in-frame clones and leaves some out. This table has 150,000 to 200,000 clones, roughly 78% appearing once. The material sequenced was PBMCs. Receptors were obtained from a woman in her thirties in good health and CMV-seropositive. The CDR3 runs from the conserved cysteine through the conserved F or W. Fields, in order: J gene, D gene, clone size, V gene, CDR3 DNA, CDR3 protein. D genes are given only for firm matches. Rows may omit the clone size; those that give it use once, few, many or a size class.

>TRBJ2-5|TRBD2|NA|TRBV7-7
TGTGCCAGCAGCTTATCTGGTGGGGGGGGAGAGACCCAGTACTTC
CASSLSGGGGETQYF
>TRBJ1-2|NA|NA|TRBV15
TGTGCCACCAGCAGAGAGGCAGGGTGGTTGAACTATGGCTACACCTTC
CATSREAGWLNYGYTF
>TRBJ2-1|NA|NA|TRBV29-1
TGCAGCGTTGAGGGCCGCTCTGGATGGCAACAGAGTTCCTACAATGAGCAGTTCTTC
CSVEGRSGWQQSSYNEQFF
>TRBJ2-5|NA|NA|TRBV5-4
TGTGCCAGCAGCTTGCCAGGAGAGACCCAGTACTTC
CASSLPGETQYF
>TRBJ1-3|NA|NA|TRBV6-9
TGTGCCAGCAGGAGGCGGTCCCACTCTGGAAACACCATATATTTT
CASRRRSHSGNTIYF
>TRBJ1-2|TRBD1|NA|TRBV2
TGTGCCAGCAGCGGACAGGGGGCTAACTATGGCTACACCTTC
CASSGQGANYGYTF
>TRBJ1-5|TRBD1|NA|TRBV7-2
TGTGCCAGCAGCTTAAGCGGACAGGGAGGACAGCCCCAGCATTTT
CASSLSGQGGQPQHF
>TRBJ2-3|TRBD2|NA|TRBV4-2
TGTGCCAGCAGCTACGGGACTAGCGGGGGGGCCCTAAGCACAGATACGCAGTATTTT
CASSYGTSGGALSTDTQYF
>TRBJ1-1|NA|NA|TRBV5-4
TGTGCCAGCAGCTTAGGCAGAGAGGACACTGAAGCTTTCTTT
CASSLGREDTEAFF
>TRBJ1-3|NA|few|TRBV21-1
TGTGCCAGCAGCACCAAGGGACAGTCTGGAAACACCATATATTTT
CASSTKGQSGNTIYF
>TRBJ1-2|TRBD1|NA|TRBV2
TGTGCCAGCACGTTCGGACAGGGAGCTAACTATGGCTACACCTTC
CASTFGQGANYGYTF
>TRBJ2-7|NA|once|TRBV11-2
TGTGCCAGCACCCTCCTGTCAGACGAGCAGTACTTC
CASTLLSDEQYF
>TRBJ1-5|NA|NA|TRBV10-3
TGTGCCATCAGTGGAGGGTGGGAACAGCCCCAGCATTTT
CAISGGWEQPQHF
>TRBJ2-3|TRBD2|NA|TRBV4-3
TGCGCCAGCAGCCAAGATTTAGCGGGGATGGCGGATACGCAGTATTTT
CASSQDLAGMADTQYF
>TRBJ2-1|NA|NA|TRBV13
TGTGCCAGCAGCTCCCCGACCGGCCGGGTCTACAATGAGCAGTTCTTC
CASSSPTGRVYNEQFF
>TRBJ1-5|TRBD1|NA|TRBV5-1
TGCGCCAGCAGCTTGGGGGGACAGGACGGGAATCAGCCCCAGCATTTT
CASSLGGQDGNQPQHF
>TRBJ1-3|NA|NA|TRBV27
TGTGCCAGCAGTTTATTTCTAGGCTCTGGAAACACCATATATTTT
CASSLFLGSGNTIYF
>TRBJ2-7|TRBD1|NA|TRBV11-3
TGTGCCAGCTCCCCGGACAGGGGCTACGAGCAGTACTTC
CASSPDRGYEQYF
>TRBJ1-1|NA|many|TRBV5-6
TGTGCCAGCAGCCGTGGGCCGGAGAACACTGAAGCTTTCTTT
CASSRGPENTEAFF
>TRBJ1-5|TRBD1|NA|TRBV7-2
TGTGCCAGCAGTCCAGGGGGCGCGGGACAGCCCCAGCATTTT
CASSPGGAGQPQHF
>TRBJ2-4|NA|NA|TRBV7-2
TGTGCCAGCAGCTTACAGGAGGGTGGGGATCTAAACATTCAGTACTTC
CASSLQEGGDLNIQYF
>TRBJ1-5|TRBD1|NA|TRBV7-8
TGTGCCAGCAGCACCAGGCCCACAGGGGCAGACCAGCCCCAGCATTTT
CASSTRPTGADQPQHF
>TRBJ2-1|TRBD2|NA|TRBV5-1
TGCGCCAGCAGCCCAACCGGGACTAGCGGGAGAGGGTCCTACAATGAGCAGTTCTTC
CASSPTGTSGRGSYNEQFF
>TRBJ2-7|NA|few|TRBV6-5
TGTGCCAGCAGCCGGGGGTTCTACGAGCAGTACTTC
CASSRGFYEQYF
>TRBJ2-1|NA|NA|TRBV11-3
TGTGCCAGCAGCATCACAGGGAATGAGCAGTTCTTC
CASSITGNEQFF
>TRBJ2-5|TRBD1|few|TRBV9
TGTGCCAGCAGCGTGGGACAGGGGTACGAGACCCAGTACTTC
CASSVGQGYETQYF
>TRBJ1-1|TRBD1|NA|TRBV30
TGTGCCTGGAGTTCAGGGGGACCTGAAGCTTTCTTT
CAWSSGGPEAFF
>TRBJ1-6|NA|NA|TRBV7-2
TGTGCCAGCAGCTTAGTGGTTGCAGGGCCGAATTCACCCCTCCACTTT
CASSLVVAGPNSPLHF
>TRBJ2-1|TRBD2|NA|TRBV4-2
TGTGCCAGCAGCGAGGGACTAGCGGCAATCAATGTTGGGCAGTTCTTC
CASSEGLAAINVGQFF
>TRBJ1-4|NA|once|TRBV7-9
TGTGCCAGCAGCTTTTTACCGGATGAAAAACTGTTTTTT
CASSFLPDEKLFF
>TRBJ2-7|TRBD2|few|TRBV11-2
TGTGCCAGCACCAACCCGGGACTAGTTCCCCACGAGCAGTACTTC
CASTNPGLVPHEQYF
>TRBJ2-2|NA|NA|TRBV7-6
TGTGCCAGCAGCATCTACTCCTCCCCGAGGGGGGAGCTGTTTTTT
CASSIYSSPRGELFF
>TRBJ2-3|NA|NA|TRBV7-9
TGTGCCAGCAGCCTACTAGCAGATACGCAGTATTTT
CASSLLADTQYF
>TRBJ1-6|NA|NA|TRBV2
TGTGCCAGCAAGAGCATGGTAACCTATAATTCACCCCTCCACTTT
CASKSMVTYNSPLHF
>TRBJ1-1|TRBD1|NA|TRBV27
TGTGCCAGCAGTTTTCATTCGGGACAGGGTGTGAACACTGAAGCTTTCTTT
CASSFHSGQGVNTEAFF
>TRBJ2-3|TRBD2|NA|TRBV30
TGTGCCTGGAGTGTACTGCCAGCGGGAGGGAAAGATACGCAGTATTTT
CAWSVLPAGGKDTQYF
>TRBJ2-3|TRBD2|NA|TRBV11-3
TGTGCCAGCAGCTTGGGGACTAGCGGACGCACAGATACGCAGTATTTT
CASSLGTSGRTDTQYF
>TRBJ2-1|TRBD2|NA|TRBV9
TGTGCCAGCAGCGTAGCGTCCGGGACTAGCGGGGGTAGCTCCTACAATGAGCAGTTCTTC
CASSVASGTSGGSSYNEQFF
>TRBJ1-2|NA|NA|TRBV4-3
TGCGCCAGCAGCCAAGATTGGGGGGAGGTTACCTATGGCTACACCTTC
CASSQDWGEVTYGYTF
>TRBJ1-4|TRBD1|NA|TRBV19
TGTGCCAGTAGTCCGACAGGGTTGGGTGAAAAACTGTTTTTT
CASSPTGLGEKLFF
>TRBJ1-2|NA|NA|TRBV6-4
TGTGCCAGCAGTGCAGAGGGCTTCTCTAACTATGGCTACACCTTC
CASSAEGFSNYGYTF
>TRBJ1-5|NA|once|TRBV5-1
TGCGCCAGCAGCTTGGGGAGTTCCCCGGGGGAGCCCCAGCATTTT
CASSLGSSPGEPQHF
>TRBJ1-5|TRBD1|NA|TRBV18
TGTGCCAGCTCACCCCGACAGGGCCTCAATCAGCCCCAGCATTTT
CASSPRQGLNQPQHF
>TRBJ1-4|TRBD1|once|TRBV6-1
TGTGCCAGCCAGGGGACAGTGAATGAAAAACTGTTTTTT
CASQGTVNEKLFF
>TRBJ2-5|TRBD2|NA|TRBV27
TGTGCCAGCAGGTGGAGCGGGGGGGAGACCCAGTACTTC
CASRWSGGETQYF
>TRBJ1-3|NA|NA|TRBV4-3
TGCGCCAGCAGCCAAGATAAGGCCCAGGGTACAACCATATATTTT
CASSQDKAQGTTIYF
>TRBJ2-3|TRBD2|NA|TRBV10-3
TGTGCCATCAGTGAGTCTCGGGCTAGCGGAAGCACAGATACGCAGTATTTT
CAISESRASGSTDTQYF
>TRBJ1-5|TRBD1|once|TRBV2
TGTGCCAGCATTAGCCCCCGGGACAGATTGAATAGCAATCAGCCCCAGCATTTT
CASISPRDRLNSNQPQHF
>TRBJ2-1|TRBD2|NA|TRBV5-4
TGTGCCAGCAGCTTGGCTCCGCGGGAGGGCAATGAGCAGTTCTTC
CASSLAPREGNEQFF
>TRBJ1-2|TRBD1|NA|TRBV18
TGTGCCAGCTCACCATCGGGACAGGCCTATGGCTACACCTTC
CASSPSGQAYGYTF
>TRBJ1-1|TRBD1|NA|TRBV5-4
TGTGCCAGCAGCTCGCCTGACAGGGCGTATGCTGAAGCTTTCTTT
CASSSPDRAYAEAFF